This TCR beta chain was sequenced for a study of cytomegalovirus exposure and HLA in healthy donors. With respect to this clone: Its cognate antigen is unknown.

The study ran its PCR with 60 Vbeta and 13 Jbeta primers. Some clones are missing from TCRdb's copy, which holds only in-frame ones; the method was immunoSEQ multiplex PCR. This sample yields 90,000 to 120,000 clones, of which around three quarters are seen a single time; approximately 4.1% belongs to the top ten. Study results and limitations: Several of the most significant clusters appeared, in a later analysis, to be linked to common viral pathogens.

The ends were cut back, 2 bases at V and 6 bases at J, with 17 bases in the middle. Germline loops: CDR1 KGHSH, CDR2 LQKENI. This CDR3 comprises 15 residues. Input material: PBMCs. The V and J genes are TRBV18 and TRBJ2-7; tentatively, D is TRBD1 (6 bases). This clonotype was obtained from a female donor in good health and CMV-seropositive. The CDR3 coding sequence is TGTGCCAGCTCACCAACTAGGACAGCGTCGGGCGAGCAGTACTTC. The encoded protein is CASSPTRTASGEQYF.